This T cell receptor (beta chain) comes out of a study of breast tumors, draining lymph nodes, adjacent tissues. Axillary draining lymph nodes of breast cancer patients supplied the node samples. TCRdb analysed the multiplex PCR reads with MiXCR anew, one entry per CDR3 protein. The sample records 70,000 to 95,000 distinct CDR3 sequences, about 21% being singletons. V gave up 8 bases and J gave up 5 bases; unmatched junction bases: 10. This CDR3 is built from 15 residues. CDR1 is LNHDA, CDR2 SQIVND, per germline (reference sequence). General observations from the study: Tumor T cell lymph node origin was a supported hypothesis, not proven. Tumor and nontumor repertoires were significantly more similar in luminal-like than in basal-like breast cancer.

This clonotype was detected many times. The antigen is unknown. The TCR originated in a female donor with breast cancer. Some clones in this sample may be carry-over from other donors' samples. J is TRBJ2-3 and V is TRBV19; 10 bases match TRBD2. Material: axillary lymph node tissue. The CDR3 bases are TGTGCCAGTGCCCCCGTGCTAGCGGGAGTAGATACGCAGTATTTT. Its translation is CASAPVLAGVDTQYF.